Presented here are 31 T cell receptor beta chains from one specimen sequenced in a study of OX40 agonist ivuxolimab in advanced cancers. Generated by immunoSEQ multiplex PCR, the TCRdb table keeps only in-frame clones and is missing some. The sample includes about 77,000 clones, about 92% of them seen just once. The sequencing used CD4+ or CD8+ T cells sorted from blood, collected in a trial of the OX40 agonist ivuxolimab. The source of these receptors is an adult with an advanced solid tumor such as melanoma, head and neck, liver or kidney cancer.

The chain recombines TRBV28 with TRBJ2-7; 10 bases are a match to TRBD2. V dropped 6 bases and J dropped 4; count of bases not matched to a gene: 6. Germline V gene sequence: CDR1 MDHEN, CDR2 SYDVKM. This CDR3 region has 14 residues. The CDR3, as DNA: TGTGCCAGCAGCCCGCAGGGACTAGCGTACGAGCAGTACTTC. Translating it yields CASSPQGLAYEQYF.

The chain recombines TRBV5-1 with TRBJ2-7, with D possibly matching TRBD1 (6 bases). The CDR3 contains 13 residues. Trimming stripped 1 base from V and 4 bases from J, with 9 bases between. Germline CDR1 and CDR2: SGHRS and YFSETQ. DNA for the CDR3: TGCGCCAGCAGCTTGACAGGGTCTTACGAGCAGTACTTC. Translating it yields CASSLTGSYEQYF.

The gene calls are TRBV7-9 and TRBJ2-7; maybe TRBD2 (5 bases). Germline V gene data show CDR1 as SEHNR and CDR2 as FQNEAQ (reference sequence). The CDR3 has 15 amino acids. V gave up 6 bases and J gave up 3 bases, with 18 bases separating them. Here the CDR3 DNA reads TGTGCCAGCAGACTTGTAGGTAGCGTAAACTACGAGCAGTACTTC. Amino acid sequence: CASRLVGSVNYEQYF.

The CDR3 nucleotides are TGTGCCAGCAGCTTAGGTCCGAACACCGGGGAGCTGTTTTTT. Encoded protein: CASSLGPNTGELFF. V is TRBV5-4 and J is TRBJ2-2, with D uncertain. V lost 2 bases, J lost 0 bases, and 5 bases lay in between. The CDR3 spans 14 residues. Germline V gives CDR1 SGHNT, CDR2 YYREEE (reference sequence).

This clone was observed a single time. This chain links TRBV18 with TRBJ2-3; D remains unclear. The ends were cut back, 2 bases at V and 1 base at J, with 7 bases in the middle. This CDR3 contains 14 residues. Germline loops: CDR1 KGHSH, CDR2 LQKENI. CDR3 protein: CASSPIAGTDTQYF. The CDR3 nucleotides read TGTGCCAGCTCACCAATTGCTGGCACAGATACGCAGTATTTT.

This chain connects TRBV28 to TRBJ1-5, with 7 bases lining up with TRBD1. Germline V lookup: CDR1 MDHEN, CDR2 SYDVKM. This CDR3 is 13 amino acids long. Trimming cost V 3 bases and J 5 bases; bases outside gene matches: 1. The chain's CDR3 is CASSFDRDQPQHF. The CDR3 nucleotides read TGTGCCAGCAGTTTTGACAGGGATCAGCCCCAGCATTTT.

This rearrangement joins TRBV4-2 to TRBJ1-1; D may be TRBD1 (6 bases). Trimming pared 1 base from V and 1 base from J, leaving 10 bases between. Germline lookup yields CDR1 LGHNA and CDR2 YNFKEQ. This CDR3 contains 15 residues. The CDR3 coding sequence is TGTGCCAGCAGCCAAGGTGGGGGGCAGAACACTGAAGCTTTCTTT. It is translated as CASSQGGGQNTEAFF.

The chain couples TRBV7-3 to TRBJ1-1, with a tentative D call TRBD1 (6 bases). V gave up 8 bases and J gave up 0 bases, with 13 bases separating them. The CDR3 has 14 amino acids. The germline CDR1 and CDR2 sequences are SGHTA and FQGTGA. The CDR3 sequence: CASSPGQMNTEAFF. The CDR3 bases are TGTGCCAGCTCGCCGGGACAAATGAACACTGAAGCTTTCTTT.

The CDR3 loop reads CAWSVLGVVNTIYF. In DNA form, the CDR3 reads TGTGCCTGGAGTGTACTAGGGGTTGTAAACACCATATATTTT. The J gene is TRBJ1-3, the V gene TRBV30; D is perhaps TRBD1 (5 bases). The CDR3 is 14 amino acids. Germline CDR1 is GTSNPN and CDR2 is SVGIG (reference sequence). Trimming removed 0 bases from V and 6 bases from J, with 12 bases in between.

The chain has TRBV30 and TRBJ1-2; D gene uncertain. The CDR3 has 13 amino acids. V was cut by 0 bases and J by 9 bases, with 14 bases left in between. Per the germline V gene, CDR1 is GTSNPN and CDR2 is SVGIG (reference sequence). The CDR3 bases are TGTGCCTGGAGTGTACCCGGGTTGAGTAGCTACACCTTC. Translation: CAWSVPGLSSYTF.

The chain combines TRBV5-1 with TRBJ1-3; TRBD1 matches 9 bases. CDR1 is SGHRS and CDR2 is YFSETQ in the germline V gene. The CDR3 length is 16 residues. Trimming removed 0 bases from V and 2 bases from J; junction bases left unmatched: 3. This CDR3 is CASSLDGTGTGNTIYF. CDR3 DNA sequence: TGCGCCAGCAGCTTGGATGGGACAGGGACTGGAAACACCATATATTTT. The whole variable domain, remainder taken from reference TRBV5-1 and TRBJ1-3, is KAGVTQTPRYLIKTRGQQVTLSCSPISGHRSVSWYQQTPGQGLQFLFEYFSETQRNKGNFPGRFSGRQFSNSRSEMNVSTLELGDSALYLCASSLDGTGTGNTIYFGEGSWLTVV.

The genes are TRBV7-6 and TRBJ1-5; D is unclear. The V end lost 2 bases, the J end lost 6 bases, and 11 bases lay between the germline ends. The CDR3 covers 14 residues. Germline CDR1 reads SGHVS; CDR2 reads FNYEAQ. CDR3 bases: TGTGCCAGCAGCTTACGGGTTCTCGGTCAGCCCCAGCATTTT. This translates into CASSLRVLGQPQHF.

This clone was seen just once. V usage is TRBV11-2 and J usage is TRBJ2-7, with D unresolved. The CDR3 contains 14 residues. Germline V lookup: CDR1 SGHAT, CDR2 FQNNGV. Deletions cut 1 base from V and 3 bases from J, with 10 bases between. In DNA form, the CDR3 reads TGTGCCAGCAGCTTAGGGAGCTCCTACTACGAGCAGTACTTC. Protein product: CASSLGSSYYEQYF.

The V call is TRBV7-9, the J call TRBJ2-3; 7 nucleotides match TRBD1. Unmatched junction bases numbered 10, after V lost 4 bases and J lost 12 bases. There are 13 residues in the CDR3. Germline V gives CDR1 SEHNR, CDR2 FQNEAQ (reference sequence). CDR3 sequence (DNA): TGTGCCAGCAGCTCGACGAACAGGGGCCAACAGTATTTT. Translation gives CASSSTNRGQQYF.

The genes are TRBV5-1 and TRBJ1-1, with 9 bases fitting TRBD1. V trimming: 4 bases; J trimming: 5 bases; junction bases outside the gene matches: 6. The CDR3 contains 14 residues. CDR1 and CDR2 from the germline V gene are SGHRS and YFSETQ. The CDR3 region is CASSETGGRTEAFF. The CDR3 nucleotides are TGCGCCAGCAGCGAGACAGGGGGAAGGACTGAAGCTTTCTTT.

The DNA of the CDR3 is TGTGCCAGCTCGCCGGGCGGGACGATAAGGGGTTCACCCCTCCACTTT. As protein: CASSPGGTIRGSPLHF. The genes are TRBV18 and TRBJ1-6, with TRBD1 as a possible D gene (5 bases). V was clipped by 6 bases and J by 9 bases, with 21 bases between them. Germline loops: CDR1 KGHSH, CDR2 LQKENI. The CDR3 extends over 16 amino acids.

CDR3 in DNA: TGTGCCACCAGCAGAGCACCGGGAGTCTGGGAGACCCAGTACTTC. Protein: CATSRAPGVWETQYF. The chain joins TRBV15 to TRBJ2-5, with D tentatively TRBD2 (6 bases). The V end lost 1 base, the J end lost 5 bases, and 14 bases lay between the germline ends. This CDR3 has 15 residues. Germline CDR1 and CDR2: LNHNV and YYDKDF (reference sequence).

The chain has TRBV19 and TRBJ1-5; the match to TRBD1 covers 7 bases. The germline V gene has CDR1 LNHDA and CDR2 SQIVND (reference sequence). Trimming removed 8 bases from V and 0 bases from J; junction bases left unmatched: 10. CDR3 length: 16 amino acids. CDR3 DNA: TGTGCCAGTCGCCCTCGCGGGACAGATAGCAATCAGCCCCAGCATTTT. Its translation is CASRPRGTDSNQPQHF.

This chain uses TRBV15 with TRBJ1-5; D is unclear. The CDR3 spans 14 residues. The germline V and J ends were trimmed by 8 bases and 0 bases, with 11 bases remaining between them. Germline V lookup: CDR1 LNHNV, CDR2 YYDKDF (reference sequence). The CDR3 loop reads CATESGYSNQPQHF. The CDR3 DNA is TGTGCCACCGAGTCAGGATATAGCAATCAGCCCCAGCATTTT.

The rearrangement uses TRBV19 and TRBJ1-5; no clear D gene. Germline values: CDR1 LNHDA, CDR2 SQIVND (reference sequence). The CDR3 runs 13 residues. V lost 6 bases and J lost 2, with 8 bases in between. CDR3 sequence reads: CASRGKGNQPQHF. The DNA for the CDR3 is TGTGCCAGTAGGGGGAAGGGCAATCAGCCCCAGCATTTT.

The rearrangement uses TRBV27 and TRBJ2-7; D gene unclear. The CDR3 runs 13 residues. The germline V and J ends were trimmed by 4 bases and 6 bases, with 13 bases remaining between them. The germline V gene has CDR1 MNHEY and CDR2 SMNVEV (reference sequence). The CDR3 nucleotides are TGTGCCAGCAGTTCCCCCTCCAGGAGCGAGCAGTACTTC. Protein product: CASSSPSRSEQYF.

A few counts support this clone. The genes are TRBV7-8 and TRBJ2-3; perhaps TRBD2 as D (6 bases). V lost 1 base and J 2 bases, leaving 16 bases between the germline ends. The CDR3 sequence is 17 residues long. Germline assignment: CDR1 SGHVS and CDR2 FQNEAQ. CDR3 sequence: CASSLVSIAASTDTQYF. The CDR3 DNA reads TGTGCCAGCAGCTTAGTCTCCATAGCGGCATCCACAGATACGCAGTATTTT.

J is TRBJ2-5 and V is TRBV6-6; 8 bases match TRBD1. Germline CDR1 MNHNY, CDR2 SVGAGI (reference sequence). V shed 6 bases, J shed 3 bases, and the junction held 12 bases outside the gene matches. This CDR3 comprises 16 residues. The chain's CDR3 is CASSNTRGQGEETQYF. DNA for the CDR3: TGTGCCAGCAGCAATACTCGAGGACAGGGAGAAGAGACCCAGTACTTC.

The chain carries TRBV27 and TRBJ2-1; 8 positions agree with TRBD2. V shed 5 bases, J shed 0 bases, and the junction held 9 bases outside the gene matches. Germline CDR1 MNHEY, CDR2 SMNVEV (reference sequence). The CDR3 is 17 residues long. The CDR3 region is CASSLAGGGSSYNEQFF. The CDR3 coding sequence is TGTGCCAGCAGTCTAGCGGGTGGGGGGAGCTCCTACAATGAGCAGTTCTTC.

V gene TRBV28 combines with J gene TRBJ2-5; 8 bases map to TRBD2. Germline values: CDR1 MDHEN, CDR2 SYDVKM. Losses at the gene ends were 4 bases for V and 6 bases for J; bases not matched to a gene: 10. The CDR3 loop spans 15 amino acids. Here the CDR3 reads CASSSSGTRRQTQYF. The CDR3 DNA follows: TGTGCCAGCAGTTCCTCCGGGACTAGGAGACAGACCCAGTACTTC.

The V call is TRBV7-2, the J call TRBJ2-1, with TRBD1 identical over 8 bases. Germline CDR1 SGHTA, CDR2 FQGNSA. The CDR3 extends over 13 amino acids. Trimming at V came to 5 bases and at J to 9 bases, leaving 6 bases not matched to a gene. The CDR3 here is CASSNPDRAEQFF. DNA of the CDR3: TGTGCCAGCAGCAACCCGGACAGGGCTGAGCAGTTCTTC.

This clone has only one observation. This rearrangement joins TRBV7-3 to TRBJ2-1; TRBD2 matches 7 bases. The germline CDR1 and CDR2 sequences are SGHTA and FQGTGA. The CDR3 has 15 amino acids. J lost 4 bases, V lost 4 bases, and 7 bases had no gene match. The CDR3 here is CASSSPGTNYNEQFF. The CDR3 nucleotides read TGTGCCAGCAGCTCCCCCGGGACTAATTACAATGAGCAGTTCTTC.

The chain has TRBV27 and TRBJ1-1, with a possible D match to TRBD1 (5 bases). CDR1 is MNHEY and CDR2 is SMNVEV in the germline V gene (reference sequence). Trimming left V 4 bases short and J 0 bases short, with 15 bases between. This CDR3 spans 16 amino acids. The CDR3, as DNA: TGTGCCAGCAGTTACTCGGGACTGCTGATGAACACTGAAGCTTTCTTT. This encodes CASSYSGLLMNTEAFF.

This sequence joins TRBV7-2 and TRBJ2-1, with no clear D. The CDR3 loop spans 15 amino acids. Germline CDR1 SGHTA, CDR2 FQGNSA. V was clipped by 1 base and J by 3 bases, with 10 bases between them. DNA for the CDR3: TGTGCCAGCAGCTTAGGGGCAGAAAACTACAATGAGCAGTTCTTC. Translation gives CASSLGAENYNEQFF.

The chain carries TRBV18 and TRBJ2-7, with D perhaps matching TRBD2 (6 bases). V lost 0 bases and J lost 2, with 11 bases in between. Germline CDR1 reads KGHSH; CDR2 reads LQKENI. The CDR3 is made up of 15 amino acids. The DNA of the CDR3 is TGTGCCAGCTCACCACCGGGGACTGTCACCTACGAGCAGTACTTC. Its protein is CASSPPGTVTYEQYF. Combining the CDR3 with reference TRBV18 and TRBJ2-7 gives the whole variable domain NAGVMQNPRHLVRRRGQEARLRCSPMKGHSHVYWYRQLPEEGLKFMVYLQKENIIDESGMPKERFSAEFPKEGPSILRIQQVVRGDSAAYFCASSPPGTVTYEQYFGPGTRLTVT.

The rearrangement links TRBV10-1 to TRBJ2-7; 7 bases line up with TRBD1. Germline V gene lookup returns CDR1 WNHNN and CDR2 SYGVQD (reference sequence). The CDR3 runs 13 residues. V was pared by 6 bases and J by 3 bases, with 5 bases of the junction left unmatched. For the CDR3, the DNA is TGCGCCAGCAGAATGCAGGGGGTCTACGAGCAGTACTTC. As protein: CASRMQGVYEQYF.